This TCR beta chain was observed in a study of shared clonotypes between healthy human individuals. The CDR3 is made up of 15 amino acids. V lost 6 bases to trimming and J lost 3 bases, with 17 bases between them. Germline V lookup: CDR1 MDHEN, CDR2 SYDVKM. Adult donors, all healthy and HIV-negative, had no recent acute infections or vaccinations. Using immunoSEQ multiplex PCR, the repertoire was profiled, and TCRdb retains in-frame clones only, with some absent. The data show around 500,000 clones, roughly 80% seen once. This receptor was obtained from a woman in her forties in good health. Some clones in this sample may be carry-over from other donors' samples. The specimen sequenced was PBMCs. The V call is TRBV28, the J call TRBJ1-2; possible D gene TRBD1, 6 bases. CDR3 nucleotide sequence: TGTGCCAGCAGATACCGCAGGGGAAGGGACTATGGCTACACCTTC. Residues: CASRYRRGRDYGYTF.